The clone carrying this T cell receptor (beta chain) has more than one count but fewer than ten. No antigen is known for it. These data are taken from a study of cytomegalovirus exposure and HLA in healthy donors. Study results and limitations: The study labeled 150 to 200 TCR beta chains cytomegalovirus-associated.

The CDR3 has 14 residues. Trimming cost V 2 bases and J 13 bases, with 20 bases left between them. Germline V lookup: CDR1 LGHNT, CDR2 FRNRAP. Primers for the PCR totalled 60 Vbeta and 13 Jbeta. Sequenced by immunoSEQ multiplex PCR; TCRdb stores in-frame clones only, minus some. The sample lists more than 80,000 clones, over 75% occurring once. The receptor was derived from a man between 60 and 75 years old in good health and CMV-seronegative. The sequencing input was PBMCs. V and J are TRBV12-5 and TRBJ2-5; D gene uncertain. In DNA form, the CDR3 reads TGTGCTAGTGGTTTGTTAGATGTAGTAATCTCTCTGTACTTC. Amino acid sequence: CASGLLDVVISLYF. The complete variable domain, with remaining parts taken from reference TRBV12-5 and TRBJ2-5, reads DARVTQTPRHKVTEMGQEVTMRCQPILGHNTVFWYRQTMMQGLELLAYFRNRAPLDDSGMPKDRFSAEMPDATLATLKIQPSEPRDSAVYFCASGLLDVVISLYFGPGTRLLVL.